A selection of T cell receptor beta chains follows, all from one sample in a study of regulatory T cells in long-lasting Graves disease. TCRdb used MiXCR to reprocess the multiplex PCR reads, holding one entry per CDR3 protein. The top ten hold over 9% of the sample, which has more than 450,000 distinct CDR3 sequences, 15% to 20% seen once. The sample was also reused in another study, on T cells in Graves' hyperthyroidism and ophthalmopathy.

The specimen was peripheral blood mononuclear cells (PBMCs), collected at new diagnosis, from a patient treated with antithyroid drugs. These receptors were collected from a man aged 40-49 years with Graves disease. Both conserved end residues are trimmed from each CDR3. The D gene is left open where the match is weak.

v_gene	j_gene	d_gene	CDR3aa
TRBV4-1	TRBJ2-3	-	ASSQVARQRTDTQY
TRBV18	TRBJ2-7	TRBD2	ASSPNGLAGLSYEQY
TRBV10-3	TRBJ2-1	-	AISESGWRRAEQF
TRBV12-3/TRBV12-4	TRBJ2-6	TRBD1	ASRQSGGPGANVLT
TRBV19	TRBJ2-5	-	ASSMRRAETQY
TRBV29-1	TRBJ2-1	-	SVEAETYNEQF
TRBV29-1	TRBJ2-1	TRBD1	SVEVPGQGDEQF
TRBV7-9	TRBJ2-3	-	ASSPRTLKADTQY
TRBV6-9	TRBJ2-6	-	ASSYSRFGANVLT
TRBV12-3/TRBV12-4	TRBJ1-1	TRBD1	ASSSRGIGEAF
TRBV25-1	TRBJ2-6	TRBD2	ASGGGGVVSGANVLT
TRBV18	TRBJ1-1	-	ASSPLPGVAEAF
TRBV28	TRBJ1-5	-	ASSYPTGGRGQPQH
TRBV11-2	TRBJ2-1	-	ASSLGSSRYNEQF
TRBV5-1	TRBJ2-1	-	ASSPWAISGSAYNEQF
TRBV5-1	TRBJ2-1	TRBD2	ASSWTSGSGLYNEQL
TRBV10-3	TRBJ2-5	-	AISEKETQY
TRBV11-2	TRBJ2-7	-	ASSLGGVRGPTYEQY
TRBV25-1	TRBJ1-4	TRBD1	ASTDRDSEKLF
TRBV5-1	TRBJ1-1	TRBD1	ASGRDRATEAF
TRBV24-1	TRBJ2-5	-	ATSDLRETQY
TRBV5-6	TRBJ2-1	-	ASSLVEGSEQF
TRBV7-3	TRBJ2-1	TRBD2	ASSGAGGGNEQF
TRBV28	TRBJ1-5	-	ASSLWAGMGNQPQH
TRBV20-1	TRBJ1-4	TRBD1	SALRGQDEKLF
TRBV30	TRBJ1-6	-	AWNRSGQNNSPLH
TRBV5-1	TRBJ2-5	-	ASSPTGSQETQY
TRBV10-3	TRBJ2-7	-	AIRGDKYIDEQY
TRBV12-3/TRBV12-4	TRBJ2-7	-	ASSLSLGVAYEQY
TRBV28	TRBJ2-2	-	ASRLPSAGELF
TRBV20-1	TRBJ2-1	TRBD2	SAEGGLAGVNEQF
TRBV2	TRBJ2-1	-	ASSELAGNSYNEQF
TRBV10-2	TRBJ2-5	-	ASSESGTQY
TRBV7-6	TRBJ2-3	TRBD1	ASSLGQASTDTQY
TRBV12-3/TRBV12-4	TRBJ2-7	TRBD2	ASSAGTIHLEQY
TRBV3-1	TRBJ2-2	TRBD1	ASSQRQGRPGELF
TRBV6-1	TRBJ2-7	TRBD1	ASRRGQGRSYEQY
TRBV24-1	TRBJ1-5	-	ATSELLSNQPQH
TRBV2	TRBJ1-6	-	ASSEVVGFSNSPLH
TRBV18	TRBJ2-1	-	ASSPGQLSYNEQF
TRBV2	TRBJ2-5	-	ASRWTPLSGSNEQY
TRBV29-1	TRBJ1-4	-	SAGFGNEKLF
TRBV7-9	TRBJ2-3	-	ASSLAGAAGTDTQY
TRBV28	TRBJ2-7	-	ASTSGQPSYEQY
TRBV7-8	TRBJ1-4	-	ASSWTETNEKLF
TRBV6-1	TRBJ2-7	TRBD2	ASREASGSGYEQY
TRBV30	TRBJ2-7	-	AWSEGIYEQY
TRBV6-1	TRBJ2-2	-	ASQRDWMNTGELF
TRBV24-1	TRBJ2-1	-	ATSDYNHYNEQF
TRBV5-6	TRBJ2-7	-	ASSRVGWGAGEGEQY
TRBV28	TRBJ2-7	TRBD1	ASSSITDRSSYEQY
TRBV28	TRBJ2-1	TRBD2	ASGLPSGRRDNEQF
TRBV6-1	TRBJ1-2	TRBD1	ASSLSPGQAWGYT
TRBV9	TRBJ2-7	TRBD2	ASSVGTSGSVYEQY
TRBV6-1	TRBJ2-7	-	ASTGQRSYEQY